Sequencing of this T cell receptor (beta chain) was carried out in a study of graft-versus-host responses after intestinal transplantation. Findings of the study overall: Recipient bone marrow held GvH clones, some seen earlier in ileum or blood. Allograft clonal ratios (graft-versus-host to host-versus-graft) were high in patients who had graft-donor T cell macrochimerism.

Comments on this clone: Its specificity is not known. Lacking the conserved final phenylalanine or tryptophan, this CDR3 likely reflects a read error.

The CDR3 runs 17 residues. Trimming shortened V by 3 bases and J by 1 base, and 20 bases separated the two germline ends. Sequenced by immunoSEQ multiplex PCR; TCRdb stores in-frame clones only, minus some. The table lists about 43,000 clones, about 95% of them singletons, with 1.5% to 2% in the top ten. The chain combines TRBV5-3 with TRBJ2-7; TRBD2 might be the D (6 bases). TRBV5-3 carries the ORF label, with uncertain function. The source is a human patient who received an intestinal transplant, so some T cells may come from the graft donor. The source material was PBMCs, sampled about 320 days after intestinal transplant. In nucleotides, the CDR3 is TGTGCCAGAAGCTATGAGACGGGAGTAACGTCTTCCTACGAGCAGTACTCC. Its translation: CARSYETGVTSSYEQYS.